This T cell receptor beta chain stems from a study of beta chain features in type 1 diabetes. Study conclusions and caveats: The influence of HLA type on TCRB rearrangement stayed undetermined. Patients with Type 1 diabetes showed moderately but significantly shorter TCRB CDR3s in all four CD4+ subsets.

This clone was recorded a few times. The antigen is not known. Other DNA sequences of this sample code for an identical CDR3. As every portion of the isolated RNA was reverse transcribed, the sequencing read expressed TCRB transcripts. The assay was immunoSEQ multiplex PCR, and TCRdb's table has in-frame clones only and misses some. The sample lists some 120,000 clones; around 15% were seen once. Input material: central memory CD4+ T cells from blood. The receptor comes from a man between 18 and 35 years old with type 1 diabetes.

CDR3: CASSLNYGYTF. As DNA, the CDR3 is TGTGCCAGCAGTTTAAACTATGGCTACACCTTC. The chain carries TRBV28 and TRBJ1-2; D gene ambiguous. The CDR3 extends over 11 amino acids. The germline V gene encodes CDR1 MDHEN and CDR2 SYDVKM. The germline V and J ends were trimmed by 2 bases and 2 bases, with 0 bases remaining between them.